This T cell receptor (beta chain) is drawn from a study of technical replicates of blood from a handful of donors. Germline CDR1 is ENHRY and CDR2 is SYGVKD. The junction had 7 bases not matched to a gene; V was cut back by 4 bases and J by 2 bases. The length of the CDR3 is 15 residues. Only in-frame clones appear in the TCRdb table, and some are missing; sequencing was by immunoSEQ multiplex PCR. The repertoire consists of roughly 100,000 clones, with 90% to 97% occurring once and the leading ten covering around 0.4%. This chain uses TRBV10-3 with TRBJ2-5; TRBD1 agrees at 7 bases. Specimen: T cells isolated from PBMCs. The source is a human donor in good health. CDR3 nucleotides: TGTGCCATCAGTGCCGGCTTGGGACAGCAAGAGACCCAGTACTTC. Amino acids: CAISAGLGQQETQYF.